This T cell receptor beta chain is from a study of PD-L1 blockade in urothelial cancer. Study overall: Between 0 and 3 chemotherapy regimens preceded treatment for each patient. A median blood sample held roughly 150,000 T cells and around 80,000 unique TCRs. Study-wide points: Durable benefit accompanied greater 3-week expansion of tumor-associated blood clones.

Notes on this clone: Its specificity is unknown.

The germline V gene has CDR1 MGHRA and CDR2 YSYEKL. Deletions cut 0 bases from V and 2 bases from J, with 19 bases between. The CDR3 covers 18 residues. TCRdb keeps only in-frame clones here, not all; method: immunoSEQ multiplex PCR. The table lists around 100,000 clones, more than 75% of them singletons. The time point denotes: pretreatment peripheral blood. Source: PBMCs, taken around atezolizumab (anti-PD-L1) treatment. The gene calls are TRBV4-1 and TRBJ1-2; TRBD1 might be the D (5 bases). The sequence derives from a man aged 55-75 years with urothelial cancer. CDR3 nucleotide sequence: TGCGCCAGCAGCCAAGATCTGGCGGAGGGCAGGGCGAACTATGGCTACACCTTC. It encodes CASSQDLAEGRANYGYTF.